This T cell receptor (beta chain) was sequenced during a study of regulatory dendritic cells for organ transplantation. CDR3 length equals 13 residues. CDR1 and CDR2 from the germline V gene are MNHEY and SVGAGI. Trimming took 1 base from V and 2 from J, leaving 4 bases between them. Repertoires were generated with immunoSEQ multiplex PCR, while TCRdb's copy carries only in-frame clones and drops some. Of roughly 30,000 clones in the sample, under 90% were seen once. FACS sorted CD4+ or CD8+ T cells into CD45RA+ naive and CD45RO+ memory. Study findings and constraints: Considerable individual heterogeneity was seen in alloreactive memory CD8+ T cells. Memory T cells were less diverse than naive, with memory CD8+ most oligoclonal.

Turning to this clone: No antigen is known for it.

The chain recombines TRBV6-5 with TRBJ2-3; D call uncertain. The sequenced sample was naive CD8+ T cells from blood. Stated subset: CD45RA+ naive T cells. The sequence came from a human donor in good health. This chain's CDR3 is CASSYFNTDTQYF. DNA for the CDR3: TGTGCCAGCAGTTACTTTAACACAGATACGCAGTATTTT.